This entry concerns a single TCR beta chain. Its target is not known. Each cDNA held unique molecular identifiers, and template switching gave it a universal primer site. TCRdb reprocessed the 5' RACE reads with MiXCR, giving one entry per CDR3 protein. The sample has approximately 890,000 distinct CDR3 sequences; about 12% are singletons. The data originate from a study of identical twins. Study-level results: Conclusions were based on cross-sectional statistical analysis, without following the same donors. Abundant cord blood beta clonotypes carried fewer insertions; memory repertoires showed none.

A further study also used this sample, focusing on yellow fever vaccine responses in identical twins. That paper notes: Among the twins, the vaccine T cell response reportedly seemed partly convergent and partly personalized.

Specimen: PBMCs. The TCR comes from a woman between 18 and 30 years old in good health.

Here the CDR3 DNA reads TGCAGTGCCCTTGAGACTAGCGGGAGAATTCGGAATGAGCAGTTCTTC. It codes for CSALETSGRIRNEQFF. The J gene is TRBJ2-1, the V gene TRBV20-1; TRBD2 matches 12 bases. V was pared by 6 bases and J by 7 bases, with 13 bases of the junction left unmatched. The CDR3 consists of 16 residues. Germline V gives CDR1 DFQATT, CDR2 SNEGSKA (reference sequence).